A selection of T cell receptor beta chains follows, all from one sample in a study of blood T cell repertoires in COVID-19. Some clones are missing from TCRdb's copy, which holds only in-frame ones; the method was immunoSEQ multiplex PCR. The sample shows approximately 270,000 clones, around 89% of them seen only once. Sequenced input: peripheral blood. These receptor sequences come from a young man with acute or convalescent COVID-19. Both conserved end residues are part of each CDR3. D genes are given only for firm matches. For some rows the clone size is stated as once, few or many, or as a class when expanded; others skip it.

clone size | D gene | J gene | V gene | CDR3 protein | CDR3 DNA
. | TRBD1 | TRBJ1-2 | TRBV19 | CASSRTGNYGYTF | TGTGCCAGTAGTAGGACAGGGAACTATGGCTACACCTTC
. | . | TRBJ2-1 | TRBV25-1 | CASREAGAVYNEQFF | TGTGCCAGCAGGGAGGCGGGGGCGGTATACAATGAGCAGTTCTTC
. | . | TRBJ1-5 | TRBV10-1 | CASSEGGPDETQHF | TGCGCCAGCAGTGAGGGGGGCCCGGACGAGACCCAGCATTTT
. | TRBD1 | TRBJ2-3 | TRBV19 | CASSNFRGQAVTDTQYF | TGTGCCAGTAGTAATTTCCGAGGACAGGCTGTGACAGATACGCAGTATTTT
once | . | TRBJ1-6 | TRBV5-5 | CASSLGQYNSPLHF | TGTGCCAGCAGCTTGGGCCAGTATAATTCACCCCTCCACTTT
. | TRBD1 | TRBJ2-3 | TRBV30 | CAWSVGQTGPHTDTQYF | TGTGCCTGGAGTGTAGGTCAGACAGGGCCTCACACAGATACGCAGTATTTT
. | . | TRBJ1-2 | TRBV3-1/TRBV3-2 | CASSYSNYGYTF | TGTGCCAGCAGCTATTCTAACTATGGCTACACCTTC
. | . | TRBJ2-4 | TRBV20-1 | CSEKVRNIQYF | TGCAGTGAGAAAGTCAGGAACATTCAGTACTTC
. | . | TRBJ1-2 | TRBV6-5 | CASSSGTPPYGYTF | TGTGCCAGCAGTTCCGGGACTCCTCCCTATGGCTACACCTTC
. | . | TRBJ1-3 | TRBV27 | CASSLWGPSSGNTIYF | TGTGCCAGCAGTTTATGGGGGCCGAGCTCTGGAAACACCATATATTTT
. | TRBD1 | TRBJ1-5 | TRBV15 | CATSRQTGGNQPQHF | TGTGCCACCAGCAGACAAACAGGGGGAAACCAGCCCCAGCATTTT
. | TRBD1 | TRBJ2-3 | TRBV15 | CATSRDIQGAADTQYF | TGTGCCACCAGCAGAGATATACAGGGGGCTGCGGATACGCAGTATTTT
. | TRBD2 | TRBJ2-5 | TRBV6-5 | CASSYFRGEETQYF | TGTGCCAGCAGTTACTTCCGGGGGGAAGAGACCCAGTACTTC
. | TRBD2 | TRBJ2-3 | TRBV4-2 | CASSSRLAGVTDTQYF | TGTGCCAGCAGCTCCCGACTAGCGGGGGTCACAGATACGCAGTATTTT
once | . | TRBJ1-2 | TRBV7-9 | CASSLEGGGGYTF | TGTGCCAGCAGCTTAGAGGGCGGAGGAGGCTACACCTTC
. | . | TRBJ2-1 | TRBV5-1 | CASSQGHSYNEQFF | TGCGCCAGCAGCCAGGGACATAGCTACAATGAGCAGTTCTTC
. | . | TRBJ2-2 | TRBV2 | CASSNTVRNTGELFF | TGTGCCAGCAGTAACACAGTTCGAAACACCGGGGAGCTGTTTTTT
. | TRBD2 | TRBJ2-7 | TRBV27 | CASSTAGGPNEQYF | TGTGCCAGCAGTACAGCGGGGGGCCCGAACGAGCAGTACTTC
. | . | TRBJ2-7 | TRBV6-5 | CASRAPSPGDYEQYF | TGTGCCAGCAGGGCCCCGTCACCCGGAGACTACGAGCAGTACTTC
. | TRBD2 | TRBJ2-3 | TRBV19 | CASSATSGSADTQYF | TGTGCCAGTAGTGCCACTAGCGGGAGCGCAGATACGCAGTATTTT
. | . | TRBJ2-1 | TRBV12-5 | CASGFIGEQFF | TGTGCTAGTGGTTTCATCGGTGAGCAGTTCTTC
few | . | TRBJ1-2 | TRBV4-1 | CASSQDAGVNGYTF | TGCGCCAGCAGCCAAGACGCAGGGGTCAATGGCTACACCTTC
. | TRBD1 | TRBJ2-1 | TRBV5-6 | CASSGTVNNEQFF | TGTGCCAGCAGCGGGACAGTAAACAATGAGCAGTTCTTC